This TCR beta chain was found in a study of cytomegalovirus exposure and HLA in healthy donors. Study findings and constraints: Roughly uniform depth of sequencing across donors was assumed in presence/absence analyses. A later analysis showed that HLA-associated TCR beta chains had undergone more clonal expansion than equally common others.

A multiplex PCR was run with 60 Vbeta primers and 13 Jbeta primers. The protocol was immunoSEQ multiplex PCR, while the TCRdb copy is restricted to in-frame clones and leaves out a portion. This sample has about 91,000 clones, with around 64% found just once. This clone has a single count. Antigen specificity is unknown. The junction had 5 bases not matched to a gene; V was cut back by 2 bases and J by 3 bases. This CDR3 is built from 15 residues. Germline V gives CDR1 LGHNT, CDR2 FRNRAP. The sequencing sample was made of PBMCs. The sequence came from a human donor in good health. The gene calls are TRBV12-5 and TRBJ2-7; TRBD1 aligns across 9 bases. This CDR3 is CASGLLDRGNYEQYF. CDR3 sequence (DNA): TGTGCTAGTGGTTTGCTGGACAGGGGAAACTACGAGCAGTACTTC.